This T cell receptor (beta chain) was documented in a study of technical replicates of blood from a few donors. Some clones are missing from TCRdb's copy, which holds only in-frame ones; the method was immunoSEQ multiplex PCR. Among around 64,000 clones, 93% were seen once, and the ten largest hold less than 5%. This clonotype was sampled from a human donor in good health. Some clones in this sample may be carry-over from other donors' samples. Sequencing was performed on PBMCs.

CDR3 protein: CAWSERGSANEKLFF. DNA of the CDR3: TGTGCCTGGAGTGAACGGGGGTCGGCTAATGAAAAACTGTTTTTT. The chain uses TRBV30 and TRBJ1-4; a possible D gene is TRBD1 (5 bases). The germline gives CDR1 GTSNPN, CDR2 SVGIG (reference sequence). CDR3 length equals 15 residues. The V gene lost 1 base and the J gene lost 3 bases, with 12 bases spanning the gap.